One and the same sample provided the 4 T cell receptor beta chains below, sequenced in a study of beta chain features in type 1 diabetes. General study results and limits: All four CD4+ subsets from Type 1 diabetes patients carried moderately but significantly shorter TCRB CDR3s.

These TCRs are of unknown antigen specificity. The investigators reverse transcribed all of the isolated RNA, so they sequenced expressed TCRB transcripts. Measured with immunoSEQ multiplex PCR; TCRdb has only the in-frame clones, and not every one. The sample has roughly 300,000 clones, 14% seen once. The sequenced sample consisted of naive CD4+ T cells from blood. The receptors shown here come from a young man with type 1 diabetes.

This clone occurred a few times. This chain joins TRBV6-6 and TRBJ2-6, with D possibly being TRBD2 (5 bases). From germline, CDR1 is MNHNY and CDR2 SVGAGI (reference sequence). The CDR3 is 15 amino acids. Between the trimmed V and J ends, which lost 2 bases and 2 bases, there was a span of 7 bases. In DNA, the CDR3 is TGTGCCAGCAGTTACCCGGGAACTGGGGCCAACGTCCTGACTTTC. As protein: CASSYPGTGANVLTF.

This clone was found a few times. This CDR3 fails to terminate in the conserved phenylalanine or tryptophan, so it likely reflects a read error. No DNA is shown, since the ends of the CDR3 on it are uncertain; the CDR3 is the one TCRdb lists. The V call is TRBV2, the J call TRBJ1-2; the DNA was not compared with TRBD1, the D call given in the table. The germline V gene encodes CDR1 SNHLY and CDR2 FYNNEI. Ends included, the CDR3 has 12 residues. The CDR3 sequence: CASSEALEGASL.

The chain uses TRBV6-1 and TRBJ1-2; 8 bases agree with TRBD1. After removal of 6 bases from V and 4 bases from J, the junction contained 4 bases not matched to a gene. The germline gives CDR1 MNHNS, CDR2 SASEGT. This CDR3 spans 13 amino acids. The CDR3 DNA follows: TGTGCCAGCAGACAGACAGGGGCCTATGGCTACACCTTC. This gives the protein CASRQTGAYGYTF.

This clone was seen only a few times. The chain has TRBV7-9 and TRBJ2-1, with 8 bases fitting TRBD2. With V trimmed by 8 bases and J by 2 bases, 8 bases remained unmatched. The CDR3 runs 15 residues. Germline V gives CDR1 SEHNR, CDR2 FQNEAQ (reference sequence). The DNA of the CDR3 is TGTGCCAGCGTCGCGGCGGGAGGAGCCTACAATGAGCAGTTCTTC. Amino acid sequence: CASVAAGGAYNEQFF.